This T cell receptor (beta chain) emerged from a study of cytomegalovirus exposure and HLA in healthy donors. As to this clone: Its antigen is still unknown.

The PCR was carried out with 60 Vbeta primers and 13 Jbeta primers. Produced via immunoSEQ multiplex PCR; TCRdb's table is partial and in-frame only. The sample lists some 190,000 clones; roughly 85% were seen once. Study outcomes and limitations: Common viral pathogens (according to a later analysis) appeared linked to several of the most significant clusters.

Looked up from germline, CDR1 is SEHNR and CDR2 is FQNEAQ (reference sequence). There are 17 residues in the CDR3. V was cut by 4 bases and J by 1 base, with 16 bases left in between. The sequence came from a boy aged 2-15 years in good health and CMV-seronegative. Source material: PBMCs. V and J are TRBV7-9 and TRBJ2-2; possible D gene TRBD1, 6 bases. CDR3 sequence (DNA): TGTGCCAGCAGCTCCCCGACAGGCGGATTGAACACCGGGGAGCTGTTTTTT. Translated: CASSSPTGGLNTGELFF.